These T cell receptor beta chains were read from a single sample in a study of Tregs in tolerant kidney transplant recipients. Only in-frame clones appear in the TCRdb table, and some are missing; sequencing was by immunoSEQ multiplex PCR. There are approximately 98,000 clones in the sample; around 87% occur only once, and approximately 0.3% lies in the top ten. The specimen comprised CD4+ T cells from blood, sampled before the transplant. The receptor set was obtained from a human donor who received a combined kidney and bone marrow transplant. The CDR3 runs from the conserved cysteine through the conserved F or W. D genes are given only for firm matches. The listing skips clone size in some rows; elsewhere it reads once, few, many or a size class.

clone size: once
V gene: TRBV5-1
CDR3 length: 15
D gene: -
J gene: TRBJ1-6
CDR3 DNA: TGCGCCAGCAGCTCGTTCGAGGTCGGCAACTCACCCCTCCACTTT
CDR3 protein: CASSSFEVGNSPLHF

clone size: -
V gene: TRBV6-1
CDR3 length: 16
D gene: TRBD2
J gene: TRBJ2-3
CDR3 DNA: TGTGCCAGCAGTGCCCGGACTAGCGGGAGTCAAGATACGCAGTATTTT
CDR3 protein: CASSARTSGSQDTQYF

clone size: -
V gene: TRBV7-2
CDR3 length: 16
D gene: -
J gene: TRBJ1-3
CDR3 DNA: TGTGCCAGCAGCGCCGACAGCGTAAGCTCTGGAAACACCATATATTTT
CDR3 protein: CASSADSVSSGNTIYF

clone size: -
V gene: TRBV25-1
CDR3 length: 15
D gene: TRBD1
J gene: TRBJ1-3
CDR3 DNA: TGTGCCAGCAGTGAATGGGACAGGGTAGGAAACACCATATATTTT
CDR3 protein: CASSEWDRVGNTIYF

clone size: once
V gene: TRBV5-4
CDR3 length: 16
D gene: TRBD2
J gene: TRBJ2-5
CDR3 DNA: TGTGCCAGCAGCTCCCTAGGACTAGCGGGGCAAGAGACCCAGTACTTC
CDR3 protein: CASSSLGLAGQETQYF

clone size: -
V gene: TRBV4-2
CDR3 length: 15
D gene: -
J gene: TRBJ1-4
CDR3 DNA: TGTGCCAGCAGCCAAGGTCCGGAGGGAGGTGAAAAACTGTTTTTT
CDR3 protein: CASSQGPEGGEKLFF

clone size: -
V gene: TRBV6-1
CDR3 length: 15
D gene: TRBD1
J gene: TRBJ1-2
CDR3 DNA: TGTGCCAGCAGCATGACAGGGGGCGCAGAATATGGCTACACCTTC
CDR3 protein: CASSMTGGAEYGYTF

clone size: -
V gene: TRBV4-1
CDR3 length: 15
D gene: TRBD1
J gene: TRBJ1-2
CDR3 DNA: TGCGCCAGCAGCCGATTTACAGGGGGCGCATATGGCTACACCTTC
CDR3 protein: CASSRFTGGAYGYTF

clone size: once
V gene: TRBV10-3
CDR3 length: 14
D gene: -
J gene: TRBJ2-7
CDR3 DNA: TGTGCCATCAGTGCAAACCTAGGGAGCTACGAGCAGTACTTC
CDR3 protein: CAISANLGSYEQYF

clone size: -
V gene: TRBV7-2
CDR3 length: 16
D gene: TRBD1
J gene: TRBJ2-2
CDR3 DNA: TGTGCCAGCAGACCAATCCCCGGGACAGGCTCCGGGGAGCTGTTTTTT
CDR3 protein: CASRPIPGTGSGELFF

clone size: -
V gene: TRBV2
CDR3 length: 12
D gene: -
J gene: TRBJ2-5
CDR3 DNA: TGTGCCAGCAGCGGGTACCAAGAGACCCAGTACTTC
CDR3 protein: CASSGYQETQYF

clone size: -
V gene: TRBV10-3
CDR3 length: 16
D gene: -
J gene: TRBJ2-5
CDR3 DNA: TGTGCCATCAGTGAGGGCTATCTAGGACAGCAAGAGACCCAGTACTTC
CDR3 protein: CAISEGYLGQQETQYF

clone size: -
V gene: TRBV15
CDR3 length: 12
D gene: -
J gene: TRBJ1-4
CDR3 DNA: TGTGCCACCAGCAGAGCGGATGAAAAACTGTTTTTT
CDR3 protein: CATSRADEKLFF

clone size: -
V gene: TRBV7-7
CDR3 length: 13
D gene: TRBD1
J gene: TRBJ2-7
CDR3 DNA: TGTGCCAGCAGTCAGGACAGGGGTAGGGAGCAGTACTTC
CDR3 protein: CASSQDRGREQYF